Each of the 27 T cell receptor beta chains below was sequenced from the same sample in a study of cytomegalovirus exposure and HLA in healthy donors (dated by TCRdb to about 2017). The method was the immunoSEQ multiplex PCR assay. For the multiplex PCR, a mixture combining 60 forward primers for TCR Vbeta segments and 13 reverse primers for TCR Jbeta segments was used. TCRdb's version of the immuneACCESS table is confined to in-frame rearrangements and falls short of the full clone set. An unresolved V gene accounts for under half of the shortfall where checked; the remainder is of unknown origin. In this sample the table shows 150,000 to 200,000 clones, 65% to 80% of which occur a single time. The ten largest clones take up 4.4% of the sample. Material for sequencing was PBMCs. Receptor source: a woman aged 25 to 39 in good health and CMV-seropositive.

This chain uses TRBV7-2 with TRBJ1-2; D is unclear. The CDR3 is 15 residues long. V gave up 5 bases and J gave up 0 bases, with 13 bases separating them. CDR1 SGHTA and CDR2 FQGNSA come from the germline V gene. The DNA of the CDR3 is TGTGCCAGCAGCCGGGAGGTCTTAGCTAACTATGGCTACACCTTC. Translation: CASSREVLANYGYTF.

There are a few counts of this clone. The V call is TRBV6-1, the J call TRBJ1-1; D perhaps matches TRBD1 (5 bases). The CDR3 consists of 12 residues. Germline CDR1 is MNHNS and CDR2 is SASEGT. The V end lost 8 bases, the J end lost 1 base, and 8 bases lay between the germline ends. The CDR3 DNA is TGTGCCAGCGCCCAGGGGAACACTGAAGCTTTCTTT. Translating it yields CASAQGNTEAFF.

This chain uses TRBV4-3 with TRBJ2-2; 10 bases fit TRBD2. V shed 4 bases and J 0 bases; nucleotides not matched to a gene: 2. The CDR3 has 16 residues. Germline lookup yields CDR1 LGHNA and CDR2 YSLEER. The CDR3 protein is CASSRGLAANTGELFF. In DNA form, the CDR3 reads TGCGCCAGCAGCCGCGGACTAGCGGCGAACACCGGGGAGCTGTTTTTT.

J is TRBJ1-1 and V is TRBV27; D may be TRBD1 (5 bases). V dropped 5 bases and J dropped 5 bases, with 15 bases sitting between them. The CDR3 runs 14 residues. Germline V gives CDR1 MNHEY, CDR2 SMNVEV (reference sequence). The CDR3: CASSIRGRGTEAFF. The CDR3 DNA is TGTGCCAGCAGTATCCGAGGAAGGGGAACTGAAGCTTTCTTT.

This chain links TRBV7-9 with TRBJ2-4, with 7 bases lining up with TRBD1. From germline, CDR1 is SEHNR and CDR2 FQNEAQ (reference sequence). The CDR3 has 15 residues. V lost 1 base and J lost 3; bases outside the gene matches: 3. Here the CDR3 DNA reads TGTGCCAGCAGCTTAGACACAGGGGTCAAAAACATTCAGTACTTC. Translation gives CASSLDTGVKNIQYF. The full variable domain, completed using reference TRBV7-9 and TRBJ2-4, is DTGVSQNPRHKITKRGQNVTFRCDPISEHNRLYWYRQTLGQGPEFLTYFQNEAQLEKSRLLSDRFSAERPKGSFSTLEIQRTEQGDSAMYLCASSLDTGVKNIQYFGAGTRLSVL.

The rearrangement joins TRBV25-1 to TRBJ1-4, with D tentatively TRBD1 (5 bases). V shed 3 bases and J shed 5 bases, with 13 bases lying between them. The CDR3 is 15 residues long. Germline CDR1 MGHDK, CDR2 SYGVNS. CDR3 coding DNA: TGTGCCAGCAGTGACCCCCAGGGCGCCAATGAAAAACTGTTTTTT. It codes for CASSDPQGANEKLFF.

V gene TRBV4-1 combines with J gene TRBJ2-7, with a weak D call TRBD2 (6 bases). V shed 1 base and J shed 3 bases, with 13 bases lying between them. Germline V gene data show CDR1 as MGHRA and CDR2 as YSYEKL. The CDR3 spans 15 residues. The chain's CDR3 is CASSQGLGQLYEQYF. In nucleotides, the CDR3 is TGCGCCAGCAGCCAAGGACTAGGACAACTCTACGAGCAGTACTTC.

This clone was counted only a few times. CDR3 region: CASSSAGTGAPYEQYF. The CDR3 region has the DNA TGTGCCAGCAGCTCTGCCGGGACAGGGGCCCCCTACGAGCAGTACTTC. This chain uses TRBV5-4 with TRBJ2-7, with TRBD1 matching over 10 bases. Germline V lookup: CDR1 SGHNT, CDR2 YYREEE (reference sequence). This CDR3 has 16 amino acids. Losses at the gene ends were 3 bases for V and 2 bases for J; bases not matched to a gene: 8.

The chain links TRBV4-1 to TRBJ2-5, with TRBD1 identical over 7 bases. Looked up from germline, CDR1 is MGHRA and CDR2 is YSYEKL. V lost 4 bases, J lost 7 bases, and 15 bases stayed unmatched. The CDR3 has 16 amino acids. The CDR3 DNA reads TGCGCCAGCAGCCCGACTGGTTACAGGGGTGAGGGGACCCAGTACTTC. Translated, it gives CASSPTGYRGEGTQYF.

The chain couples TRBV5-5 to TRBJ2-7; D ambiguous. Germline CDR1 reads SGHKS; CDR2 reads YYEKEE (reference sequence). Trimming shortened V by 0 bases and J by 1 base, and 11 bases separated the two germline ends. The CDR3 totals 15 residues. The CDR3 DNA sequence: TGTGCCAGCAGCTTGGGGCCCCAAAGTTCCTACGAGCAGTACTTC. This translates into CASSLGPQSSYEQYF.

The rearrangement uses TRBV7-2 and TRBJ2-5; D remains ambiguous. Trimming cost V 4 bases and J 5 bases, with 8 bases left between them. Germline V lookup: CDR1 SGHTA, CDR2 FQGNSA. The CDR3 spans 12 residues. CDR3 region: CASSSRVETQYF. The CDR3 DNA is TGTGCCAGCAGCTCTCGGGTTGAGACCCAGTACTTC.

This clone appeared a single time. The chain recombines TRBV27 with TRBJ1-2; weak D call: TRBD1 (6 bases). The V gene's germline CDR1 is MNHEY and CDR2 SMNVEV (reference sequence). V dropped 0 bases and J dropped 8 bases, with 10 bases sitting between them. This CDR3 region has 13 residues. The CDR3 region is CASSLSQGSGYTF. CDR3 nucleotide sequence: TGTGCCAGCAGTTTATCTCAGGGGAGCGGCTACACCTTC.

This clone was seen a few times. The CDR3 protein is CSVDGLAGGLRVGDEQFF. The CDR3 region has the DNA TGCAGCGTTGATGGACTAGCGGGAGGGCTGAGGGTAGGGGATGAGCAGTTCTTC. The chain links TRBV29-1 to TRBJ2-1; the match to TRBD2 covers 15 bases. The V gene's germline CDR1 is SQVTM and CDR2 ANQGSEA. The trim removed 3 bases at V and 8 bases at J, leaving 14 bases unmatched. The CDR3 is 18 residues long.

DNA for the CDR3: TGTGCCAGCAGCCGAGGACCGGGGAGCAATCAGCCCCAGCATTTT. Translating it yields CASSRGPGSNQPQHF. The V gene is TRBV9, the J gene TRBJ1-5; D remains ambiguous. Germline V gene data show CDR1 as SGDLS and CDR2 as YYNGEE. V dropped 4 bases and J dropped 1 base, with 12 bases sitting between them. The CDR3 extends over 15 amino acids.

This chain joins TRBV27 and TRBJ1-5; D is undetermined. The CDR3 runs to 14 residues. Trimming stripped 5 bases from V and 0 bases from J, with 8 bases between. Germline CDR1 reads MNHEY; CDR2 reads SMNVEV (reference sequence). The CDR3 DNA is TGTGCCAGCAGTCAACAGAGTAGCAATCAGCCCCAGCATTTT. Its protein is CASSQQSSNQPQHF.

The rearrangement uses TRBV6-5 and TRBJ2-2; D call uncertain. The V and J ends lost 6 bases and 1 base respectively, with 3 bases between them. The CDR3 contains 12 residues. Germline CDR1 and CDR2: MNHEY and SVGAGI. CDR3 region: CASRLNTGELFF. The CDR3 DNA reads TGTGCCAGCAGACTGAACACCGGGGAGCTGTTTTTT.

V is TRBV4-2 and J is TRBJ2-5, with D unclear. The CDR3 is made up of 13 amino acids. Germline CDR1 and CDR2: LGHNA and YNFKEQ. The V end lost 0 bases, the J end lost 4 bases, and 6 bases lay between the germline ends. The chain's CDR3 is CASSQDPGETQYF. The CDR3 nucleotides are TGTGCCAGCAGCCAAGACCCAGGAGAGACCCAGTACTTC.

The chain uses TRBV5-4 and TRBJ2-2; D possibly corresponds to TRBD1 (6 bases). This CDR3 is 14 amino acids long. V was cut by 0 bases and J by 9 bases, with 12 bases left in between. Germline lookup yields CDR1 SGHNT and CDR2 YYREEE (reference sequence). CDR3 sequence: CASSLDQGMRELFF. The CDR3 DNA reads TGTGCCAGCAGCTTGGACCAGGGGATGAGGGAGCTGTTTTTT.

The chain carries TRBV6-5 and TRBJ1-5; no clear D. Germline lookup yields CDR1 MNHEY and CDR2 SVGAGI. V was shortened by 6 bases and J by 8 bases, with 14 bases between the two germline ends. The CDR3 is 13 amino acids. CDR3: CASSYTAEEPQHF. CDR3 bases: TGTGCCAGCAGCTACACCGCGGAAGAGCCCCAGCATTTT.

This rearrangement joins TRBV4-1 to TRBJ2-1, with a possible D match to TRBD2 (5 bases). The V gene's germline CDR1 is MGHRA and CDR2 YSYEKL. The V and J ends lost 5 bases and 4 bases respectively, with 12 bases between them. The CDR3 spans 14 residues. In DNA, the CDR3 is TGCGCCAGCAGCGTCTTGGAGGAGTACAATGAGCAGTTCTTC. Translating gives CASSVLEEYNEQFF.

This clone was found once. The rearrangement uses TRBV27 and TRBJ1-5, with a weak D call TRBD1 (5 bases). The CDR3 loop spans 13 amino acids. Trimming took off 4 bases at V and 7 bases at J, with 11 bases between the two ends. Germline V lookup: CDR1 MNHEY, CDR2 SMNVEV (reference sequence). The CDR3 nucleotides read TGTGCCAGCAGTTGGGAGGGGAGCCAGCCCCAGCATTTT. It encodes CASSWEGSQPQHF.

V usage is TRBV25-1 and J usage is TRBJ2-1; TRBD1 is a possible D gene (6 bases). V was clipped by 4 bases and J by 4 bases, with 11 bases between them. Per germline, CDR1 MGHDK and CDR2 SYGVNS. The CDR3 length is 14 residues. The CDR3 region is CASSGGQGYNEQFF. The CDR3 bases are TGTGCCAGCAGTGGGGGCCAGGGGTACAATGAGCAGTTCTTC.

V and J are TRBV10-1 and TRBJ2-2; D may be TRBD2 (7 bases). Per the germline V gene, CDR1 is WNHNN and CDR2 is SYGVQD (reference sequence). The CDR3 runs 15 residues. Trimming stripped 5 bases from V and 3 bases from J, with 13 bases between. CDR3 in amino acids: CASSLGGDYTGELFF. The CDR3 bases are TGCGCCAGCAGTTTAGGGGGGGACTACACCGGGGAGCTGTTTTTT.

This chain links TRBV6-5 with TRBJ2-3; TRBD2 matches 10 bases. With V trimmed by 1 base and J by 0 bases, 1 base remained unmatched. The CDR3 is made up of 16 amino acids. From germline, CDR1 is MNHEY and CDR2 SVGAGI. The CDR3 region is CASSYFSGGSTDTQYF. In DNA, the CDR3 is TGTGCCAGCAGTTACTTTAGCGGGGGGAGCACAGATACGCAGTATTTT.

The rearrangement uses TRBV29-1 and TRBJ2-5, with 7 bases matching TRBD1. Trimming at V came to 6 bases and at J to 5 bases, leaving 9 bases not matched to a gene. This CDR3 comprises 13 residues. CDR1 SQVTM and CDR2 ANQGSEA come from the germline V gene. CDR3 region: CSVIAQGKETQYF. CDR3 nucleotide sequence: TGCAGCGTAATCGCACAGGGGAAGGAGACCCAGTACTTC. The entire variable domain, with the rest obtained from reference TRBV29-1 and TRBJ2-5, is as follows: SAVISQKPSRDICQRGTSLTIQCQVDSQVTMMFWYRQQPGQSLTLIATANQGSEATYESGFVIDKFPISRPNLTFSTLTVSNMSPEDSSIYLCSVIAQGKETQYFGPGTRLLVL.

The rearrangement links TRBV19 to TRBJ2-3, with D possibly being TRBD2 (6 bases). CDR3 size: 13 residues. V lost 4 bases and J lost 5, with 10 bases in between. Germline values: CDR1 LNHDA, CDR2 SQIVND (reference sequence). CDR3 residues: CASSSGMLDTQYF. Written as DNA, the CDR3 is TGTGCCAGTAGTAGCGGGATGTTAGATACGCAGTATTTT.

As DNA, the CDR3 is TGTGCCGTTGAGTCCTACGAGCAGTACTTC. Protein product: CAVESYEQYF. The chain uses TRBV28 and TRBJ2-7; D unresolved. V lost 11 bases and J 1 base, leaving 6 bases between the germline ends. This CDR3 contains 10 residues. The V gene's germline CDR1 is MDHEN and CDR2 SYDVKM.